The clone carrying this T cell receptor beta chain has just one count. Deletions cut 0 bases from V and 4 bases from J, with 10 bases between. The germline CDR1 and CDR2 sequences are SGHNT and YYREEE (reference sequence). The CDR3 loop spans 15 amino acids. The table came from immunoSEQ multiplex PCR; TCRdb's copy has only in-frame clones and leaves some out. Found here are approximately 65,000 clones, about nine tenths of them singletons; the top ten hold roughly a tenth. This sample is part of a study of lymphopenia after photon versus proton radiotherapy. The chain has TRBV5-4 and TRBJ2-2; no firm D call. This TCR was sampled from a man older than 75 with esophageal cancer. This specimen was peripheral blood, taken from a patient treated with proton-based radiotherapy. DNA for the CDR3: TGTGCCAGCAGCTTGGGGGCCGCTACCACCGGGGAGCTGTTTTTT. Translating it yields CASSLGAATTGELFF.